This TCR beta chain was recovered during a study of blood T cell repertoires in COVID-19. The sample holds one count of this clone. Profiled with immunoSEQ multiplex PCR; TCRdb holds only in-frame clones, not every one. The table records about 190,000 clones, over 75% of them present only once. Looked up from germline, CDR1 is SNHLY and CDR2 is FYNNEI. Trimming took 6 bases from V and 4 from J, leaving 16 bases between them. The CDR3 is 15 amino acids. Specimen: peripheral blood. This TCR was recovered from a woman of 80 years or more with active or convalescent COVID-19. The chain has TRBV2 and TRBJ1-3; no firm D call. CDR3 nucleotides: TGTGCCAGCAGCCCGAGGATACGGGGAGGAAACACCATATATTTT. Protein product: CASSPRIRGGNTIYF.